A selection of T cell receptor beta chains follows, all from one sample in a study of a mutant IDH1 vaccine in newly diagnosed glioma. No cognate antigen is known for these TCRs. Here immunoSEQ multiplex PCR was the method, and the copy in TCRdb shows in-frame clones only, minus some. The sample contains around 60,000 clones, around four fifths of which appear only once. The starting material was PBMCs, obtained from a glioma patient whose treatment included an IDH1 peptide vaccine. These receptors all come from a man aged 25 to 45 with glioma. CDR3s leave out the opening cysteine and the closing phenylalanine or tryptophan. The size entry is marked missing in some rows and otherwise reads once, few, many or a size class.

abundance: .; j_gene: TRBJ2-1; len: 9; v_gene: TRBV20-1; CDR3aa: SARALAGKF
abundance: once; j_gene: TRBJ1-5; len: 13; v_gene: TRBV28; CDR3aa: ASSTGQGINQPQH
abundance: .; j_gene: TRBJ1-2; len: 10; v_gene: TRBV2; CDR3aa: ASKTNSYGYT
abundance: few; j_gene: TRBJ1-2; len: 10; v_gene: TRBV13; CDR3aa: ASSLSYGGYT
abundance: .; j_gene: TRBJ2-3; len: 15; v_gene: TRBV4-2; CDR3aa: ASSQYGGGGASDTQY
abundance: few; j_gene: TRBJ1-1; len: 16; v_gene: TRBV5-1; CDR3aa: ASSLFSSAAGTGTEAF
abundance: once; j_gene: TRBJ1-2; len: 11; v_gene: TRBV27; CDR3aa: ASSLRGNYGYT
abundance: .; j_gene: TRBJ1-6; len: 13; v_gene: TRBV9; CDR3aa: ASSQEGTGSSPLH
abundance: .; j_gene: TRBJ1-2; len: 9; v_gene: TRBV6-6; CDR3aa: ASSYDVGYT
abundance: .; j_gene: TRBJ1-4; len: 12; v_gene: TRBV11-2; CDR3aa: ASSLGFGAAKLF
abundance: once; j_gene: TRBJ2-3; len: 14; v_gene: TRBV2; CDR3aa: ASSVGTVFSTDTQY
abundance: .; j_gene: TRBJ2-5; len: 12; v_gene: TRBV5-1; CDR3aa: ASSLAGRGETQY
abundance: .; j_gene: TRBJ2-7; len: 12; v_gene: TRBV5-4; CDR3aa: ASSLRTTPYEQY
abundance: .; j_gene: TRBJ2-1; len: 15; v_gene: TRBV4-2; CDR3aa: ASSPAGLAGGPFEQF
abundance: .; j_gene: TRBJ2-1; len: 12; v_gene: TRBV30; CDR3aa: AWSRDTLYNEQF
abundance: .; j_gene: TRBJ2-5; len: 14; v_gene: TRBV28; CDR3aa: ASSLSVAGGQETQY
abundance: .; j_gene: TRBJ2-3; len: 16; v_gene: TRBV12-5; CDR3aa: ASGFHLETGTSTDTQY
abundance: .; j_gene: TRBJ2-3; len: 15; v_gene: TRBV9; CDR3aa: ASSVGRGTGVTDTQY
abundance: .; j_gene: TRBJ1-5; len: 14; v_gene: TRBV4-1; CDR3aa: ASSQEPLYSNQPQH
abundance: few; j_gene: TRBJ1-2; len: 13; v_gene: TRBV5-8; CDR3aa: ASSPLQYFTVGYT
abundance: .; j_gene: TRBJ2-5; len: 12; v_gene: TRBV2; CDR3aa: ASSGQGARETQY
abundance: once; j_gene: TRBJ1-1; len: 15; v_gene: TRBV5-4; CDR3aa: ASSLWTGGAGNTEAF
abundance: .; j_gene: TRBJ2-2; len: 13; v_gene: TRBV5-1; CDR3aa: ASSRTGGDTGELF
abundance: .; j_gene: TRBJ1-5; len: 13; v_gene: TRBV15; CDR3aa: ATSRVPGSWEPQH
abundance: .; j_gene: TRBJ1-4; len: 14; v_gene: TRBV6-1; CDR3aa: ASSEALGSNLSKLF
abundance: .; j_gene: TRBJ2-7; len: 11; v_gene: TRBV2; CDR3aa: ASNQQVTYEQY
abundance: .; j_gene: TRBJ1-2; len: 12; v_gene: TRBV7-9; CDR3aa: ASSLSSATSGYT
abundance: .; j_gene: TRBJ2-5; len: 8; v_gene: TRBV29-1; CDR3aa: SVEMETQY
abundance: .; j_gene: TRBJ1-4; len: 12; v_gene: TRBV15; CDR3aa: ATSEGAGNEKLF
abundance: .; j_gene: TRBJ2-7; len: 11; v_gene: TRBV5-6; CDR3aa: ASIGGNPYEQY
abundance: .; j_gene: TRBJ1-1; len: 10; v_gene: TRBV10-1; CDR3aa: ASSSGALEAF
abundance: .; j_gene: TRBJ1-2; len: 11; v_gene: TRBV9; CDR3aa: ASSAGGYYGYT
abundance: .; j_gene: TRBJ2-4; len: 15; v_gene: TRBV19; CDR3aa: ASTTPLGREGENIQY
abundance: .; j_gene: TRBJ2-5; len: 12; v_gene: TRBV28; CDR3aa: ASSTLGQGKTQY
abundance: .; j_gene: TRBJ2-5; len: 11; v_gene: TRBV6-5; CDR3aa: ASSYLDQETQY
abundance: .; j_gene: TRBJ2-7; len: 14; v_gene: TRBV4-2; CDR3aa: ASSQDRAGATYEQY
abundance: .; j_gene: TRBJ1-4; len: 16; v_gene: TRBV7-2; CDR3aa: ASSSLGAGYKAPEKLF
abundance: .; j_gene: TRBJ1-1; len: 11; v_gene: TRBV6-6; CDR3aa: ASSSLESTEAF
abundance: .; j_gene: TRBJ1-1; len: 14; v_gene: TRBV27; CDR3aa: ASSFNRHAGYTEAF
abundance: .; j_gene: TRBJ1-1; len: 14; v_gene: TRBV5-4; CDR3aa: ASSFPRGLMNTEAF
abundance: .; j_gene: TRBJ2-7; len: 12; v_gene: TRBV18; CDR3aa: ASSPPDSTYEQY
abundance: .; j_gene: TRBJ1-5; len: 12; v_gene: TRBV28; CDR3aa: ASSLGRGGQPQH
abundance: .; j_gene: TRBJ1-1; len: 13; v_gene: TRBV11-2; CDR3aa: ASSLTDRANTEAF
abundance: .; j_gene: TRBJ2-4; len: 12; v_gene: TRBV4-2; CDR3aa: ASSQGETGNIQY
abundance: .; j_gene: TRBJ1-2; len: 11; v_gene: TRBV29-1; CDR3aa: SDREYRSYGYT
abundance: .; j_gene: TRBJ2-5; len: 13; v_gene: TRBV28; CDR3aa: ASSLFVPTKETQY
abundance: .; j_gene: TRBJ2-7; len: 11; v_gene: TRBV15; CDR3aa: ATSGRHSYEQY
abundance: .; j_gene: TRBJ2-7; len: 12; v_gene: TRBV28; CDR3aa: ASSLSGGSYEQY
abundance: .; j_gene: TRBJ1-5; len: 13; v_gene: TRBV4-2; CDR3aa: ASSQQEDSNQPQH
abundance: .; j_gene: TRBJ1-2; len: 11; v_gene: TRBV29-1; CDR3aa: STRGGGDYGYT
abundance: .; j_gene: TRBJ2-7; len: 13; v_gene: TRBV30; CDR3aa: AWTGLAGFSYEQY
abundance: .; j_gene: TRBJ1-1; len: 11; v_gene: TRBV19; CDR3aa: ASGTGGNTEAF
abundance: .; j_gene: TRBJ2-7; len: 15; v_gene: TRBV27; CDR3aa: ASSLRTSGGNSYEQY
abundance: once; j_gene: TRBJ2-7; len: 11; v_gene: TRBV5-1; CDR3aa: ASSYLAEGEQY